This TCR beta chain stems from a study of T cells in Graves' hyperthyroidism and ophthalmopathy. RNA transcripts were the template for amplifying TCR beta CDR3 regions. HTBI primers drove first-round RT-PCR of the TCR CDR3. Each CDR3 protein is one row after TCRdb ran MiXCR on the multiplex PCR reads. The table shows about 690,000 distinct CDR3 sequences, with 15% to 20% occurring only once. Graves' hyperthyroidism was deemed stable given no ophthalmopathy progression within 18 months. Lactation, pregnancy, other autoimmune disease or uncontrolled infection led to exclusion of patients. Clinical symptoms, serum thyroxine, TRAb, thyroid ultrasound and orbital computed tomography informed diagnoses. In germline, CDR1 is LGHDT, CDR2 YNNKEL (reference sequence). CDR3 length: 15 residues. The V end was cut by 2 bases, the J end by 5 bases, with 15 bases between. In its sample, this clonotype was seen many times.

Sequencing was done on a sample of blood. The chain carries TRBV3-1 and TRBJ1-2, with D perhaps matching TRBD1 (6 bases). The sequence derives from a man between 45 and 60 years old with Graves' hyperthyroidism. CDR3 DNA sequence: TGTGCCAGCAGCCAAACGTCCCGGGACATTTATGGCTACACCTTC. This codes for CASSQTSRDIYGYTF. Full variable domain (rest looked up from reference TRBV3-1 and TRBJ1-2): DTAVSQTPKYLVTQMGNDKSIKCEQNLGHDTMYWYKQDSKKFLKIMFSYNNKELIINETVPNRFSPKSPDKAHLNLHINSLELGDSAVYFCASSQTSRDIYGYTFGSGTRLTVV.